Sequencing of this TCR beta chain was carried out in a study of T cell repertoires in cytomegalovirus infection. Study-wide context: Use of recently identified HLA-C-restricted and well-studied HLA-B-restricted CMV epitopes was part of the study. Whole-study findings and limits: Summed frequency of shared TCR beta families picked out CMV carriers who also had the relevant HLA. The ex vivo response was dominated by HLA-C-restricted CMV-specific TCR beta clonotypes.

MiXCR, applied by TCRdb to the reads, yields one record per CDR3 protein. The data hold 80,000 to 90,000 distinct CDR3 sequences, with about 45% observed a single time. On this clonotype: Its specificity is not known.

Here the sequenced sample was CD8+ T cells from cultured PBMCs, taken from culture after CMV antigen stimulation. The TCR was taken from a human donor in good health (CMV status not recorded). Some clones in this sample may be carry-over from other donors' samples.

Here the CDR3 reads CASSFQGYYNEQFF. The CDR3 nucleotides are TGTGCCAGCAGTTTCCAGGGGTACTACAATGAGCAGTTCTTC. The rearrangement links TRBV27 to TRBJ2-1, with D possibly being TRBD1 (6 bases). This CDR3 region has 14 residues. Trimming left V 3 bases short and J 3 bases short, with 9 bases between. Per germline, CDR1 MNHEY and CDR2 SMNVEV (reference sequence).